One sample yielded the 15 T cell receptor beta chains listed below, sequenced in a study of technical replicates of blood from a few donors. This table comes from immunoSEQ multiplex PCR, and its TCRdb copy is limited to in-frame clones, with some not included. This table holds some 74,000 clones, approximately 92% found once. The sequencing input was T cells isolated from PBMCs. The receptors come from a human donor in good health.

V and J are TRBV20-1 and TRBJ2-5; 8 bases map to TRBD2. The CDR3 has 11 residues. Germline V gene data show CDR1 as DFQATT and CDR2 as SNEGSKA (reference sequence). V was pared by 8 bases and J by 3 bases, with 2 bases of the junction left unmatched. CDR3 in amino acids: CSTLAEETQYF. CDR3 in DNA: TGCAGTACACTAGCGGAAGAGACCCAGTACTTC.

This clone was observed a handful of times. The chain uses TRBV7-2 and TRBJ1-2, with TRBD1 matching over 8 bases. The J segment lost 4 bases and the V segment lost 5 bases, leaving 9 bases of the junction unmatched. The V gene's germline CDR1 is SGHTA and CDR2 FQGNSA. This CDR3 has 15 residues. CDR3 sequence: CASSPYRGEIYGYTF. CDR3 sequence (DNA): TGTGCCAGCAGCCCGTACAGGGGGGAGATCTATGGCTACACCTTC.

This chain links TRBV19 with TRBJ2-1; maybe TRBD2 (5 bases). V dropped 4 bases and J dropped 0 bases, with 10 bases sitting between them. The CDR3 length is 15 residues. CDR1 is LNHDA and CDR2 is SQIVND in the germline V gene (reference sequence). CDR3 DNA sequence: TGTGCCAGTAGTAGGGAGCGGAGCTCCTACAATGAGCAGTTCTTC. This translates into CASSRERSSYNEQFF.

This CDR3 reads CASSLGQREEKLFF. The CDR3 DNA sequence: TGCGCCAGCTCTTTGGGGCAGCGAGAAGAAAAACTGTTTTTT. This chain connects TRBV5-1 to TRBJ1-4, with a tentative D call TRBD1 (5 bases). Germline CDR1 reads SGHRS; CDR2 reads YFSETQ. CDR3 length: 14 amino acids. Trimming left V 7 bases short and J 8 bases short, with 18 bases between.

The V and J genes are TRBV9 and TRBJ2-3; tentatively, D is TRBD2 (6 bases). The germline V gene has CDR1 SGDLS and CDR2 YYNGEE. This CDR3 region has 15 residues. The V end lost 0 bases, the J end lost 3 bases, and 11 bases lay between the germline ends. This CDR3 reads CASSVVSGATDTQYF. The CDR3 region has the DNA TGTGCCAGCAGCGTAGTGTCGGGAGCAACAGATACGCAGTATTTT. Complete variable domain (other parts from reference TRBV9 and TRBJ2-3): DSGVTQTPKHLITATGQRVTLRCSPRSGDLSVYWYQQSLDQGLQFLIQYYNGEERAKGNILERFSAQQFPDLHSELNLSSLELGDSALYFCASSVVSGATDTQYFGPGTRLTVL.

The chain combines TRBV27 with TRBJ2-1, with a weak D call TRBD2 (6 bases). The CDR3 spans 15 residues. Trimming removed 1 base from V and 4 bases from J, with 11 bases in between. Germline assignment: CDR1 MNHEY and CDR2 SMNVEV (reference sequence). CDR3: CASSLYVAAYNEQFF. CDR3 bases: TGTGCCAGCAGTTTATACGTAGCGGCGTACAATGAGCAGTTCTTC.

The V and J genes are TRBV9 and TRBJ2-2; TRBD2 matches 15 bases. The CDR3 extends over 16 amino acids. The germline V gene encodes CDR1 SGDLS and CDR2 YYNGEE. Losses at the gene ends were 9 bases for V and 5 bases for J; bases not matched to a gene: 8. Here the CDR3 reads CATARGTSGRTGELFF. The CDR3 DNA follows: TGTGCCACGGCCAGGGGGACTAGCGGGAGGACCGGGGAGCTGTTTTTT.

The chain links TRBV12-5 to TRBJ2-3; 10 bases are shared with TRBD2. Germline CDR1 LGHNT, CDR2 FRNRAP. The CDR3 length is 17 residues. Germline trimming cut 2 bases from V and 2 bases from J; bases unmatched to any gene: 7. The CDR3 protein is CASGLPSSGRNTDTQYF. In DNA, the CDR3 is TGTGCTAGTGGTTTGCCGAGTAGCGGGAGGAACACAGATACGCAGTATTTT.

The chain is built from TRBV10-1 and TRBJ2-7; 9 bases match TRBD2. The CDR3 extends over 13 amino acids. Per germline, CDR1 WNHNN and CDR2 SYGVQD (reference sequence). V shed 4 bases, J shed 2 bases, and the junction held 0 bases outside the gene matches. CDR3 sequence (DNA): TGCGCCAGCAGTGCTAGCGGGACCTACGAGCAGTACTTC. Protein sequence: CASSASGTYEQYF.

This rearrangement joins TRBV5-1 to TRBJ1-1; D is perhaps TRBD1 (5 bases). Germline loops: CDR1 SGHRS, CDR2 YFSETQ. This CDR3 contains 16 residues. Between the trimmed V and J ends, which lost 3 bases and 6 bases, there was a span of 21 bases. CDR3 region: CASSWGDGWGSAEAFF. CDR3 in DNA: TGCGCCAGCAGCTGGGGGGATGGGTGGGGATCGGCTGAAGCTTTCTTT. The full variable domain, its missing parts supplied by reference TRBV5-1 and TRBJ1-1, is KAGVTQTPRYLIKTRGQQVTLSCSPISGHRSVSWYQQTPGQGLQFLFEYFSETQRNKGNFPGRFSGRQFSNSRSEMNVSTLELGDSALYLCASSWGDGWGSAEAFFGQGTRLTVV.

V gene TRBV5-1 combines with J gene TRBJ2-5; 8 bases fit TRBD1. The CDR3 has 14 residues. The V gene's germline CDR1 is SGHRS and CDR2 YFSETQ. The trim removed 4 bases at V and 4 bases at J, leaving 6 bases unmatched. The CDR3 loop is CASSPSTGGETQYF. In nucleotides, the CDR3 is TGCGCCAGCAGCCCATCAACAGGGGGAGAGACCCAGTACTTC.

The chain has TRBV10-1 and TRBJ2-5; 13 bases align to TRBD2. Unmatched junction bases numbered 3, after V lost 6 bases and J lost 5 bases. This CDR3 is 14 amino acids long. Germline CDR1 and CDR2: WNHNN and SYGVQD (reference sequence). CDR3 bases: TGCGCCAGCAGGGGACTAGCGGGAAAGGAGACCCAGTACTTC. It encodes CASRGLAGKETQYF.

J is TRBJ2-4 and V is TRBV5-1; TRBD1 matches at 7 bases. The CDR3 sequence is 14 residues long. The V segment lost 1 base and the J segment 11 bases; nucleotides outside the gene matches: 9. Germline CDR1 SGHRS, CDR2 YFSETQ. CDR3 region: CASSLPGDRSVQYF. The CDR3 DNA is TGCGCCAGCAGCTTGCCAGGGGACAGATCGGTTCAGTACTTC.

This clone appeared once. The CDR3 nucleotides read TGTGCCAGCAGCCTGTCCCTGGAGCAGTACTTC. Protein product: CASSLSLEQYF. This sequence joins TRBV13 and TRBJ2-7, with D unclear. Trimming took 5 bases from V and 7 from J, leaving 9 bases between them. CDR1 PRHDT and CDR2 FYEKMQ come from the germline V gene (reference sequence). The CDR3 runs to 11 residues.

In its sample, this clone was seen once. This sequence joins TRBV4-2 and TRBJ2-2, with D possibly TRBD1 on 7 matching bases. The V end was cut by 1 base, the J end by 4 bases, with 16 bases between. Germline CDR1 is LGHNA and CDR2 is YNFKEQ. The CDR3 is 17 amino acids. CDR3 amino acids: CASSQARGEAPTGELFF. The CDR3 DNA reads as TGTGCCAGCAGCCAAGCCAGGGGGGAAGCTCCCACCGGGGAGCTGTTTTTT.